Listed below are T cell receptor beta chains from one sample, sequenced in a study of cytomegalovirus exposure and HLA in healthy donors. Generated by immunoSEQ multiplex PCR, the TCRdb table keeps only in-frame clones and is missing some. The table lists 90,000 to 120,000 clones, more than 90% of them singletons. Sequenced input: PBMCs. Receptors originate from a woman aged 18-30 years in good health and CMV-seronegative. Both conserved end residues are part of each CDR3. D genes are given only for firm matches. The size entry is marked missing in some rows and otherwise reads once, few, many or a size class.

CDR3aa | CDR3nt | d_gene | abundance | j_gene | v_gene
CASQFDSNSYEQYF | TGTGCCAGCCAATTTGACAGCAATTCCTACGAGCAGTACTTC | . | . | TRBJ2-7 | TRBV18
CASSAGIRGVGADTQYF | TGTGCCAGCAGCGCCGGTATTCGGGGAGTCGGGGCAGATACGCAGTATTTT | . | once | TRBJ2-3 | TRBV7-2
CASNPRGYQDTQYF | TGTGCCAGCAATCCTAGGGGCTACCAGGATACGCAGTATTTT | . | . | TRBJ2-3 | TRBV28
CASSTGTGAYEQYF | TGTGCCAGCAGTACCGGGACAGGGGCCTACGAGCAGTACTTC | TRBD1 | . | TRBJ2-7 | TRBV27
CASSWTGEETQYF | TGTGCCAGCAGCTGGACAGGGGAAGAGACCCAGTACTTC | TRBD1 | . | TRBJ2-5 | TRBV5-6
CASSLDPDYEQYF | TGCGCCAGCAGCCTCGATCCAGACTACGAGCAGTACTTC | . | . | TRBJ2-7 | TRBV5-1
CAWSRDSLNQPQHF | TGTGCCTGGTCGAGGGACAGCCTTAATCAGCCCCAGCATTTT | TRBD1 | . | TRBJ1-5 | TRBV30
CAISETGDGYTF | TGTGCCATCAGTGAGACAGGGGATGGCTACACCTTC | TRBD1 | . | TRBJ1-2 | TRBV10-3
CASRLAGFGANVLTF | TGTGCCAGCAGACTAGCGGGGTTTGGGGCCAACGTCCTGACTTTC | TRBD2 | . | TRBJ2-6 | TRBV2
CASSVGGLAGAQETQYF | TGTGCCAGCAGCGTAGGCGGACTAGCGGGGGCCCAAGAGACCCAGTACTTC | TRBD2 | . | TRBJ2-5 | TRBV9
CASSQTQVAYEQYF | TGTGCCAGCAGTCAGACACAGGTAGCCTACGAGCAGTACTTC | . | . | TRBJ2-7 | TRBV2
CASRTGGVNTEAFF | TGTGCCAGCAGGACAGGGGGCGTGAACACTGAAGCTTTCTTT | TRBD1 | . | TRBJ1-1 | TRBV6-1
CASSLGQGKEKLFF | TGTGCCAGCAGCCTTGGCCAGGGGAAGGAAAAACTGTTTTTT | . | . | TRBJ1-4 | TRBV7-9
CASSEGRQNYGYTF | TGTGCCAGTAGTGAAGGAAGACAGAACTATGGCTACACCTTC | . | . | TRBJ1-2 | TRBV19
CASSQKSLYGSPLHF | TGTGCCAGCAGCCAAAAAAGCCTGTATGGTTCACCCCTCCACTTT | . | . | TRBJ1-6 | TRBV7-9
CASSERPGQGIPLHF | TGTGCCAGCAGTGAACGTCCGGGACAGGGTATTCCGCTCCACTTT | TRBD1 | . | TRBJ1-6 | TRBV25-1
CASSIDRDLYEQYF | TGTGCCAGCAGTATTGACAGGGACCTATACGAGCAGTACTTC | TRBD1 | . | TRBJ2-7 | TRBV6-1
CASQPIFRVTSSYNEQFF | TGTGCCAGCCAGCCCATCTTTCGGGTTACCAGCTCCTACAATGAGCAGTTCTTC | . | once | TRBJ2-1 | TRBV27
CASSLNRMGSGANVLTF | TGTGCCAGCAGTTTAAACAGGATGGGCTCTGGGGCCAACGTCCTGACTTTC | . | . | TRBJ2-6 | TRBV27
CAWSHGGRTNEKLFF | TGTGCCTGGAGTCATGGGGGCCGGACTAATGAAAAACTGTTTTTT | . | . | TRBJ1-4 | TRBV30